A single sample is the source of the 4 T cell receptor beta chains below, sequenced in a study of cytomegalovirus exposure and HLA in healthy donors. PCR employed 60 Vbeta and 13 Jbeta primers. The data were produced by immunoSEQ multiplex PCR, yet TCRdb's version contains in-frame clones alone and is incomplete. The sample lists tens of thousands of clones; approximately 78% were seen once. Sequenced: PBMCs. These receptors all come from a woman aged 40 to 50 in good health and CMV-seropositive.

This chain connects TRBV10-3 to TRBJ2-5; D is ambiguous. Germline V gene data show CDR1 as ENHRY and CDR2 as SYGVKD. V dropped 7 bases and J dropped 5 bases, with 14 bases sitting between them. The CDR3 loop spans 13 amino acids. The CDR3 sequence: CAITPDLVETQYF. The CDR3 DNA sequence: TGTGCCATCACCCCCGACCTAGTGGAGACCCAGTACTTC.

The genes are TRBV28 and TRBJ2-5, with 10 bases matching TRBD1. Looked up from germline, CDR1 is MDHEN and CDR2 is SYDVKM. V dropped 5 bases and J dropped 5; count of bases not matched to a gene: 8. The CDR3 runs 15 residues. The CDR3 DNA follows: TGTGCCAGCAGTCCAGACAGGGGGCGAGGGGAGACCCAGTACTTC. Translation: CASSPDRGRGETQYF. Full variable domain (outside the CDR3, taken from reference TRBV28 and TRBJ2-5): DVKVTQSSRYLVKRTGEKVFLECVQDMDHENMFWYRQDPGLGLRLIYFSYDVKMKEKGDIPEGYSVSREKKERFSLILESASTNQTSMYLCASSPDRGRGETQYFGPGTRLLVL.

The CDR3 DNA reads as TGTTGGTCCAGAGGGGGTTTTTTGGGCTATGGCTACACCTTC. The encoded protein is CWSRGGFLGYGYTF. The rearrangement joins TRBV28 to TRBJ1-2, with D perhaps matching TRBD1 (6 bases). The V gene's germline CDR1 is MDHEN and CDR2 SYDVKM. The CDR3 has 14 amino acids.

The chain is built from TRBV7-8 and TRBJ2-7; D gene ambiguous. Trimming removed 6 bases from V and 2 bases from J, with 14 bases in between. The CDR3 is 14 residues long. CDR1 is SGHVS and CDR2 is FQNEAQ in the germline V gene. CDR3 region: CASRDLVGAYEQYF. The DNA of the CDR3 is TGTGCCAGCAGAGATCTAGTAGGTGCCTACGAGCAGTACTTC. The whole variable domain, remainder taken from reference TRBV7-8 and TRBJ2-7, is GAGVSQSPRYKVAKRGQDVALRCDPISGHVSLFWYQQALGQGPEFLTYFQNEAQLDKSGLPSDRFFAERPEGSVSTLKIQRTQQEDSAVYLCASRDLVGAYEQYFGPGTRLTVT.